Shown below are 20 T cell receptor beta chains from a single sample sequenced in a study of T cell responses to AZD1222 COVID-19 vaccine. Sequenced by immunoSEQ multiplex PCR; TCRdb stores in-frame clones only, minus some. Of fewer than 80,000 clones in the sample, about 91% were seen once. Sequenced here: peripheral blood, sampled 28 days after the second dose of the MenACWY control vaccine. All receptors come from an adult who received the MenACWY meningococcal vaccine as a control.

This clone was recorded only once. This rearrangement joins TRBV20-1 to TRBJ2-3; 8 bases are a match to TRBD2. The CDR3 sequence is 15 residues long. Germline-derived CDR1 and CDR2 are DFQATT and SNEGSKA (reference sequence). V trimming: 3 bases; J trimming: 2 bases; junction bases outside the gene matches: 7. This CDR3 reads CSASSKRGFTDTQYF. The CDR3, as DNA: TGCAGTGCTAGTTCAAAGCGGGGGTTCACAGATACGCAGTATTTT.

V and J are TRBV24-1 and TRBJ1-3, with D uncertain. The germline V gene has CDR1 KGHDR and CDR2 SFDVKD. Trimming took off 7 bases at V and 3 bases at J, with 9 bases between the two ends. This CDR3 has 13 residues. CDR3 in DNA: TGTGCCACCAGACCAGCGGATGGAAACACCATATATTTT. Encoded protein: CATRPADGNTIYF.

This chain uses TRBV28 with TRBJ2-7; no clear D gene. Per the germline V gene, CDR1 is MDHEN and CDR2 is SYDVKM. V shed 4 bases and J shed 5 bases, with 9 bases lying between them. This CDR3 is 12 amino acids long. This CDR3 is CASSSRPNEQYF. CDR3 DNA: TGTGCCAGCAGTTCCCGGCCCAACGAGCAGTACTTC.

CDR3 nucleotide sequence: TGTGCCAGCAGCCAGGGGCCGTTAACAGGGGGAGAAAATGGCTACACCTTC. Translated: CASSQGPLTGGENGYTF. J is TRBJ1-2 and V is TRBV3-1 (or the pseudogene TRBV3-2), with 8 bases identical to TRBD1. The germline V gene has CDR1 LGHDT and CDR2 YNNKEL (reference sequence). Unmatched junction bases numbered 15, after V lost 3 bases and J lost 6 bases. The CDR3 has 17 residues.

The V and J genes are TRBV3-1 (or the pseudogene TRBV3-2) and TRBJ2-7, with D maybe TRBD2 (6 bases). The germline gives CDR1 LGHDT, CDR2 YNNKEL (reference sequence). The CDR3 runs to 15 residues. V lost 4 bases and J 0 bases, leaving 13 bases between the germline ends. The CDR3 sequence is CASSPGTFSSYEQYF. The CDR3, as DNA: TGTGCCAGCAGCCCAGGGACTTTCAGCTCCTACGAGCAGTACTTC.

The rearrangement uses TRBV4-1 and TRBJ2-1, with 11 bases fitting TRBD1. In germline, CDR1 is MGHRA, CDR2 YSYEKL. The CDR3 spans 16 residues. Trimming at V came to 3 bases and at J to 7 bases, leaving 8 bases not matched to a gene. In DNA, the CDR3 is TGCGCCAGCAGCCATTTCGGACAGGGGGCATGGAATGAGCAGTTCTTC. It is translated as CASSHFGQGAWNEQFF.

The CDR3 nucleotides are TGTGCCACCAGCAGAGATCCGACAGATACGCAGTATTTT. This sequence encodes CATSRDPTDTQYF. This chain uses TRBV15 with TRBJ2-3; D unclear. The CDR3 spans 13 residues. V lost 0 bases and J lost 3, with 4 bases in between. CDR1 is LNHNV, CDR2 YYDKDF, per germline (reference sequence).

The chain combines TRBV5-6 with TRBJ2-2; D unclear. CDR3 size: 11 residues. Germline loops: CDR1 SGHDT, CDR2 YYEEEE. Trimming pared 3 bases from V and 6 bases from J, leaving 3 bases between. CDR3 coding DNA: TGTGCCAGCAGCTCCCCCGGGGAGCTGTTTTTT. This codes for CASSSPGELFF.

The rearrangement joins TRBV4-2 to TRBJ1-4, with no clear D. Germline assignment: CDR1 LGHNA and CDR2 YNFKEQ. The length of the CDR3 is 16 residues. V lost 0 bases and J lost 5, with 13 bases in between. Here the CDR3 DNA reads TGTGCCAGCAGCCAAGATTCCCCACAGACAAATGAAAAACTGTTTTTT. Protein product: CASSQDSPQTNEKLFF.

The CDR3 loop reads CSEGPDTQYF. The DNA of the CDR3 is TGCAGCGAGGGTCCAGATACGCAGTATTTT. V and J are TRBV29-1 and TRBJ2-3; D is unclear. This CDR3 comprises 10 residues. Between the trimmed V and J ends, which lost 7 bases and 4 bases, there was a span of 6 bases. Germline V lookup: CDR1 SQVTM, CDR2 ANQGSEA.

The DNA for the CDR3 is TGTGCCAGTAGCTCGACTAGCGGGACTTACAATGAGCAGTTCTTC. The encoded protein is CASSSTSGTYNEQFF. The rearrangement uses TRBV19 and TRBJ2-1, with 11 bases lining up with TRBD2. The CDR3 contains 15 residues. Germline CDR1 LNHDA, CDR2 SQIVND (reference sequence). The trim removed 6 bases at V and 4 bases at J, leaving 5 bases unmatched.

V and J are TRBV18 and TRBJ1-2; possible D gene TRBD1, 5 bases. The length of the CDR3 is 13 residues. Trimming left V 3 bases short and J 4 bases short, with 9 bases between. Germline loops: CDR1 KGHSH, CDR2 LQKENI. The CDR3 region is CASSPSGLYGYTF. DNA for the CDR3: TGTGCCAGCTCACCTTCGGGGCTCTATGGCTACACCTTC. Based on the CDR3 plus reference TRBV18 and TRBJ1-2, the full variable domain is NAGVMQNPRHLVRRRGQEARLRCSPMKGHSHVYWYRQLPEEGLKFMVYLQKENIIDESGMPKERFSAEFPKEGPSILRIQQVVRGDSAAYFCASSPSGLYGYTFGSGTRLTVV.

The rearrangement joins TRBV11-2 to TRBJ2-3, with D possibly being TRBD2 (5 bases). Per germline, CDR1 SGHAT and CDR2 FQNNGV. Deletions cut 2 bases from V and 2 bases from J, with 11 bases between. The CDR3 consists of 15 residues. CDR3 nucleotide sequence: TGTGCCAGCAGCTTAATAGGGAGCACCACAGATACGCAGTATTTT. It is translated as CASSLIGSTTDTQYF.

The genes are TRBV11-3 and TRBJ2-2, with D maybe TRBD2 (6 bases). The CDR3 is made up of 13 amino acids. CDR1 is SGHNT and CDR2 is YENEEA in the germline V gene. Trimming shortened V by 4 bases and J by 7 bases, and 10 bases separated the two germline ends. The CDR3 here is CASSWAGNGELFF. The CDR3 bases are TGTGCCAGCAGCTGGGCGGGGAACGGGGAGCTGTTTTTT.

J is TRBJ2-7 and V is TRBV7-9; maybe TRBD2 (6 bases). CDR3 length: 15 amino acids. The ends were cut back, 5 bases at V and 4 bases at J, with 18 bases in the middle. The germline V gene encodes CDR1 SEHNR and CDR2 FQNEAQ (reference sequence). The chain's CDR3 is CASSPRLATDYEQYF. The CDR3 coding sequence is TGTGCCAGCAGCCCGCGTCTAGCGACTGATTACGAGCAGTACTTC.

The CDR3 bases are TGTGCCAGCAGCGTAGAACAGGGCCGAGAAGCTTTCTTT. Protein product: CASSVEQGREAFF. The chain employs TRBV9 and TRBJ1-1, with a possible D match to TRBD1 (6 bases). The ends were cut back, 0 bases at V and 8 bases at J, with 11 bases in the middle. This CDR3 has 13 residues. Germline CDR1 is SGDLS and CDR2 is YYNGEE.

This clone appeared once. The genes are TRBV7-2 and TRBJ2-3; 7 bases fit TRBD2. Germline V gene lookup returns CDR1 SGHTA and CDR2 FQGNSA. The CDR3 extends over 16 amino acids. V gave up 0 bases and J gave up 2 bases; unmatched junction bases: 5. The CDR3 region is CASSLAGGGNTDTQYF. The CDR3 bases are TGTGCCAGCAGCTTAGCAGGCGGGGGAAACACAGATACGCAGTATTTT.

In DNA form, the CDR3 reads TGTGCCAGCGAGAGGGAAAGGCGCTGGGGAGGACAGGGGGGATATGAGCAGTACTTC. Its protein product is CASERERRWGGQGGYEQYF. This rearrangement joins TRBV21-1 to TRBJ2-7; the table's D gene call, TRBD1, was not cross checked with the DNA. TRBV21-1 is reported as a pseudogene. The CDR3 covers 19 residues.

In its sample, this clone was seen once. The chain joins TRBV6-5 to TRBJ1-4; D is perhaps TRBD1 (5 bases). CDR1 MNHEY and CDR2 SVGAGI come from the germline V gene. The CDR3 extends over 13 amino acids. V was cut by 6 bases and J by 8 bases, with 13 bases left in between. CDR3 in DNA: TGTGCCAGCAGCCTAGGTCGGGGGGAAAAACTGTTTTTT. Translated, it gives CASSLGRGEKLFF.

The chain carries TRBV3-1 (or the pseudogene TRBV3-2) and TRBJ1-2; 8 nucleotides line up with TRBD1. This CDR3 has 14 residues. J was trimmed by 4 bases and V by 1 base; bases with no gene match: 2. The V gene's germline CDR1 is LGHDT and CDR2 YNNKEL (reference sequence). The DNA of the CDR3 is TGTGCCAGCAGCCAAGCGGGACAGGTCTATGGCTACACCTTC. As protein: CASSQAGQVYGYTF.